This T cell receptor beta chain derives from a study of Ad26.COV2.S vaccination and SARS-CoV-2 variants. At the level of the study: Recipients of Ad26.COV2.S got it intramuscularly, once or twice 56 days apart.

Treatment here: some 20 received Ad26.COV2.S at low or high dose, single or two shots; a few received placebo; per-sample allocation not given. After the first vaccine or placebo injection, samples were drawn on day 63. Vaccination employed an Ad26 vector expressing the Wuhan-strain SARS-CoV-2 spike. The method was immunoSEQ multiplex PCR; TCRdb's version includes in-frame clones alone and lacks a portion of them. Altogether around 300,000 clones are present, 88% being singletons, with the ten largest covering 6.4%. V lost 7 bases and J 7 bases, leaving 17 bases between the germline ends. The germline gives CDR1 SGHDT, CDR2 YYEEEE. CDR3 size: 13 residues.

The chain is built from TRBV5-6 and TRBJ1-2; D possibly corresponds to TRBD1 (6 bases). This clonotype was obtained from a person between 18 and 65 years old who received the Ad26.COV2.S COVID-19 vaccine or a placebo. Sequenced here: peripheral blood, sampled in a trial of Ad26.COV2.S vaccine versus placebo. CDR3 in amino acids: CASGIIQGSGYTF. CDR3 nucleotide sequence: TGTGCCAGCGGCATCATACAGGGCAGTGGCTACACCTTC.